Reported below is one TCR beta chain. This CDR3 spans 14 amino acids. Trimming stripped 1 base from V and 3 bases from J, with 10 bases between. Germline V CDR1 and CDR2: LGHDT, YNNKEL (reference sequence). Original processing methods: Cell counts per sample came from amplifying reference gene primers. The table came from immunoSEQ multiplex PCR; TCRdb's copy has only in-frame clones and leaves some out. D and trimming come from the DNA, and the V and J calls and clone size come from that table. The sample has roughly 250,000 clones, about 83% seen once. The data stem from a study of blood T cell repertoires in COVID-19. Study summary: PBMCs, B-cell-depleted T cells, or T cells were the source of the cDNA or gDNA that made up the material.

Sequencing used peripheral blood. The chain employs TRBV3-1 (or the pseudogene TRBV3-2) and TRBJ2-7; D might be TRBD1 (6 bases). This TCR was sampled from a woman in her forties who had recovered from COVID-19. This CDR3 reads CASSQATGHYEQYF. Here the CDR3 DNA reads TGTGCCAGCAGCCAAGCGACAGGACACTACGAGCAGTACTTC.